One sample yielded the 21 T cell receptor beta chains listed below, sequenced in a study of T cell changes during pregnancy in multiple sclerosis. TCRdb keeps only in-frame clones here, not all; method: immunoSEQ multiplex PCR. The sample includes about 20,000 clones, roughly 84% of them seen just once. The material sequenced was CD8+ T cells from peripheral blood mononuclear cells, taken after pregnancy. Receptors were obtained from a female donor with multiple sclerosis, enrolled in a pregnancy study.

The chain carries TRBV9 and TRBJ2-5, with D perhaps TRBD2 (5 bases). The CDR3 is 15 amino acids. V dropped 0 bases and J dropped 4 bases, with 13 bases sitting between them. Germline CDR1 is SGDLS and CDR2 is YYNGEE. CDR3 DNA: TGTGCCAGCAGCGTAGAAGGACGCGGAGGAGAGACCCAGTACTTC. Its protein product is CASSVEGRGGETQYF.

V and J are TRBV9 and TRBJ2-1, with TRBD2 as a possible D gene (6 bases). Trimming took off 0 bases at V and 2 bases at J, with 9 bases between the two ends. From germline, CDR1 is SGDLS and CDR2 YYNGEE. The CDR3 runs 15 residues. Written as DNA, the CDR3 is TGTGCCAGCAGCGTAGGGAGCGGGCCCTACAATGAGCAGTTCTTC. Amino acids: CASSVGSGPYNEQFF.

V is TRBV6-5 and J is TRBJ2-7; TRBD2 agrees at 8 bases. J was trimmed by 1 base and V by 2 bases; bases with no gene match: 4. CDR1 is MNHEY and CDR2 is SVGAGI in the germline V gene. This CDR3 has 15 residues. CDR3 sequence (DNA): TGTGCCAGCAGTTACCGGGAGGGGGAGTCCTACGAGCAGTACTTC. It yields the protein CASSYREGESYEQYF.

The chain couples TRBV25-1 to TRBJ2-1; D is perhaps TRBD2 (5 bases). V was trimmed by 4 bases and J by 9 bases, leaving 7 bases between them. This CDR3 is 11 amino acids long. Per the germline V gene, CDR1 is MGHDK and CDR2 is SYGVNS. CDR3 residues: CASSVRGEQFF. In DNA, the CDR3 is TGTGCCAGCAGTGTCCGGGGTGAGCAGTTCTTC.

The CDR3 DNA follows: TGTGCCAGCAGCTCCGGACAGATCCACACAGATACGCAGTATTTT. Its translation is CASSSGQIHTDTQYF. This chain uses TRBV9 with TRBJ2-3, with D tentatively TRBD1 (6 bases). Germline V lookup: CDR1 SGDLS, CDR2 YYNGEE. With 4 bases removed from V and 2 bases from J, the gap between germline ends came to 14 bases. CDR3 length equals 15 residues.

This clone has just one count. The chain has TRBV5-6 and TRBJ2-7; 11 positions match TRBD1. Trimming took 1 base from V and 3 from J; bases not matched to a gene: 6. Germline-derived CDR1 and CDR2 are SGHDT and YYEEEE. The CDR3 covers 16 residues. CDR3 residues: CASSLLVGQGGYEQYF. The DNA for the CDR3 is TGTGCCAGCAGCTTGTTGGTGGGACAGGGGGGCTACGAGCAGTACTTC.

The chain links TRBV4-2 to TRBJ2-3, with a possible D match to TRBD1 (6 bases). Trimming shortened V by 2 bases and J by 3 bases, and 18 bases separated the two germline ends. The CDR3 consists of 17 residues. Germline assignment: CDR1 LGHNA and CDR2 YNFKEQ. CDR3 nucleotides: TGTGCCAGCAGCCAACAGGCGGGTGGGGGCGGAACAGATACGCAGTATTTT. Translated: CASSQQAGGGGTDTQYF.

With respect to this clone: The same CDR3 is also encoded by other DNA sequences in this sample. The CDR3 DNA reads TGTGCCAGCAGTTTAGGAGAGAACACTGAAGCTTTCTTT. It translates to CASSLGENTEAFF. The chain links TRBV27 to TRBJ1-1; no reliable D call. With 2 bases removed from V and 1 base from J, the gap between germline ends came to 5 bases. The CDR3 has 13 amino acids. Germline V gene data show CDR1 as MNHEY and CDR2 as SMNVEV (reference sequence).

This CDR3 reads CASSPGTDSNQPQHF. The CDR3 region has the DNA TGTGCCAGCAGCCCCGGGACAGATAGCAATCAGCCCCAGCATTTT. The V and J genes are TRBV7-9 and TRBJ1-5; TRBD1 agrees at 7 bases. This CDR3 is built from 15 residues. J gave up 0 bases and V 5 bases, and 4 bases lay outside the gene matches. Per germline, CDR1 SEHNR and CDR2 FQNEAQ (reference sequence).

The chain recombines TRBV6-1 with TRBJ1-5; D is possibly TRBD1 (5 bases). Trimming removed 6 bases at V and 6 bases at J, with 15 bases between. Germline CDR1 is MNHNS and CDR2 is SASEGT. The CDR3 runs to 14 residues. Here the CDR3 DNA reads TGTGCCAGCAGCGCTACAGGTAGAGCTCAGCCCCAGCATTTT. Protein: CASSATGRAQPQHF.

The gene calls are TRBV19 and TRBJ2-1; 8 bases line up with TRBD1. The J segment lost 4 bases and the V segment lost 8 bases, leaving 13 bases of the junction unmatched. CDR1 LNHDA and CDR2 SQIVND come from the germline V gene (reference sequence). The CDR3 is made up of 16 amino acids. The CDR3 region is CASWPGGQGLYNEQFF. CDR3 bases: TGTGCCAGTTGGCCCGGAGGACAGGGCCTATACAATGAGCAGTTCTTC.

The V call is TRBV4-3, the J call TRBJ1-1; 9 positions match TRBD1. The germline gives CDR1 LGHNA, CDR2 YSLEER. The CDR3 has 15 residues. With V trimmed by 1 base and J by 6 bases, 6 bases remained unmatched. The CDR3 protein is CASSQGTGVKAEAFF. The CDR3 DNA reads as TGCGCCAGCAGCCAAGGGACAGGGGTGAAGGCTGAAGCTTTCTTT.

This rearrangement joins TRBV7-9 to TRBJ1-1, with a weak D call TRBD1 (5 bases). V dropped 4 bases and J dropped 6 bases, with 12 bases sitting between them. CDR3 length: 13 amino acids. From germline, CDR1 is SEHNR and CDR2 FQNEAQ (reference sequence). In DNA, the CDR3 is TGTGCCAGCAGCTCGCCGGGGGGTCCTGAAGCTTTCTTT. It specifies CASSSPGGPEAFF.

The rearrangement links TRBV6-5 to TRBJ1-1, with a weak D call TRBD1 (6 bases). The CDR3 has 14 residues. V gave up 2 bases and J gave up 2 bases, with 9 bases separating them. Germline V gives CDR1 MNHEY, CDR2 SVGAGI. CDR3 DNA: TGTGCCAGCAGTTACGGACAGCTAAACACTGAAGCTTTCTTT. As protein: CASSYGQLNTEAFF.

V usage is TRBV5-4 and J usage is TRBJ2-7, with 8 bases lining up with TRBD2. Unmatched junction bases numbered 1, after V lost 3 bases and J lost 2 bases. The CDR3 totals 13 residues. Germline CDR1 reads SGHNT; CDR2 reads YYREEE (reference sequence). The CDR3 reads CASSSGLAYEQYF. In DNA form, the CDR3 reads TGTGCCAGCAGCTCGGGACTAGCCTACGAGCAGTACTTC.

This clone was counted a single time. The chain combines TRBV7-2 with TRBJ2-3, with TRBD2 matching 9 bases. Trimming took 5 bases from V and 2 from J; bases not matched to a gene: 8. The CDR3 runs to 16 residues. Looked up from germline, CDR1 is SGHTA and CDR2 is FQGNSA. In nucleotides, the CDR3 is TGTGCCAGCAGCCCAACTAGCGGGTACAACACAGATACGCAGTATTTT. It encodes CASSPTSGYNTDTQYF.

This clone is medium-sized in the sample. V usage is TRBV5-4 and J usage is TRBJ1-4, with TRBD1 as a possible D gene (5 bases). The CDR3 sequence is 15 residues long. Trimming removed 3 bases from V and 6 bases from J, with 15 bases in between. Germline assignment: CDR1 SGHNT and CDR2 YYREEE (reference sequence). The CDR3 loop is CASSSGPGVDEKLFF. As DNA, the CDR3 is TGTGCCAGCAGCTCCGGACCGGGGGTGGATGAAAAACTGTTTTTT.

CDR3 bases: TGTGCCAGCAGTACAGGGGCGGATCAGCCCCAGCATTTT. It translates to CASSTGADQPQHF. This chain uses TRBV27 with TRBJ1-5, with TRBD1 identical over 7 bases. Germline V gives CDR1 MNHEY, CDR2 SMNVEV (reference sequence). The junction had 3 bases not matched to a gene; V was cut back by 5 bases and J by 5 bases. The CDR3 sequence is 13 residues long.

CDR3 residues: CASMRAGSSQETQYF. CDR3 nucleotide sequence: TGTGCCAGCATGAGGGCGGGGTCATCCCAAGAGACCCAGTACTTC. The genes are TRBV6-5 and TRBJ2-5; D is possibly TRBD2 (6 bases). The germline CDR1 and CDR2 sequences are MNHEY and SVGAGI. V was pared by 7 bases and J by 1 base, with 16 bases between. CDR3 length: 15 amino acids.

This chain links TRBV6-6 with TRBJ1-5, with D hard to call. Germline V lookup: CDR1 MNHNY, CDR2 SVGAGI (reference sequence). The CDR3 is 14 residues long. Trimming took off 7 bases at V and 3 bases at J, with 13 bases between the two ends. DNA for the CDR3: TGTGCCAGCACCAAAACAGAGATCAATCAGCCCCAGCATTTT. Translation: CASTKTEINQPQHF.

The chain combines TRBV5-4 with TRBJ1-1, with 8 positions matching TRBD1. From germline, CDR1 is SGHNT and CDR2 YYREEE (reference sequence). V gave up 5 bases and J gave up 5 bases; unmatched junction bases: 17. The CDR3 is 17 amino acids. CDR3 DNA sequence: TGTGCCAGCAGGTTCGCCCTACAACAGGGGGTTGGTACTGAAGCTTTCTTT. Its translation is CASRFALQQGVGTEAFF.